Listed below are T cell receptor beta chains from one sample, sequenced in a study of T cells in Graves' hyperthyroidism and ophthalmopathy. TCRdb processed the multiplex PCR reads anew with MiXCR; each CDR3 protein has one entry. The repertoire includes about 560,000 distinct CDR3 sequences, about 43% of them detected once, and just over 8% sits in the top ten. The sample comprised peripheral blood or thyroid tissue (not recorded which). The receptors here all came from a woman aged 18-29 years with Graves' hyperthyroidism. The CDR3 runs from the conserved cysteine through the conserved F or W. Each record gives: J gene, V gene, clone size, D gene, CDR3 DNA, CDR3 protein. A D gene is named only where the DNA matches it firmly. The size of a clone is reported for some rows only, either as once, few or many, or as a class for expanded clones.

j_call: TRBJ1-6
v_call: TRBV12-3/TRBV12-4
clone_size: NA
d_call: NA
cdr3_nt: TGTGCCAGCACTCAAACGAGGGGGAATTCACCCCTCCACTTT
cdr3_aa: CASTQTRGNSPLHF

j_call: TRBJ2-7
v_call: TRBV9
clone_size: few
d_call: TRBD1
cdr3_nt: TGTGCCAGCAGCGTGACAGGGGGGTACGAGCAGTACTTC
cdr3_aa: CASSVTGGYEQYF

j_call: TRBJ1-5
v_call: TRBV2
clone_size: many
d_call: NA
cdr3_nt: TGTGCCAGCACCGAGGGGGGTTACCAGCCCCAGCATTTT
cdr3_aa: CASTEGGYQPQHF

j_call: TRBJ1-1
v_call: TRBV29-1
clone_size: many
d_call: TRBD1
cdr3_nt: TGCAGCGTCATCCGGGACAGGGGGACTGAAGCTTTCTTT
cdr3_aa: CSVIRDRGTEAFF

j_call: TRBJ2-5
v_call: TRBV10-3
clone_size: NA
d_call: TRBD2
cdr3_nt: TGTGCCATCAGTCGACTAGCGGGAGGGCAAGAGACCCAGTACTTC
cdr3_aa: CAISRLAGGQETQYF

j_call: TRBJ2-2
v_call: TRBV29-1
clone_size: NA
d_call: TRBD1
cdr3_nt: TGCAGCGTTGGTCCGGGACAGGGGGCCACCGGGGAGCTGTTTTTT
cdr3_aa: CSVGPGQGATGELFF

j_call: TRBJ1-6
v_call: TRBV19
clone_size: many
d_call: NA
cdr3_nt: TGTGCCAGTAGTATAGCGGATATTGGGTCACCCCTCCACTTT
cdr3_aa: CASSIADIGSPLHF

j_call: TRBJ1-5
v_call: TRBV2
clone_size: NA
d_call: TRBD1
cdr3_nt: TGTGCCATCAGTGGGGACAGGGGTGTCCAGCCCCAGCATTTT
cdr3_aa: CAISGDRGVQPQHF

j_call: TRBJ1-1
v_call: TRBV7-2
clone_size: NA
d_call: NA
cdr3_nt: TGTGCCAGCAGCTTATGTTTATTCTTCCAATCCTCCAATCCTGAAGCTTTCTTT
cdr3_aa: CASSLCLFFQSSNPEAFF

j_call: TRBJ2-5
v_call: TRBV7-2
clone_size: NA
d_call: NA
cdr3_nt: TGTGCCAGCAGCTTAAGTCGGCAGGGGACCCAGTACTTC
cdr3_aa: CASSLSRQGTQYF

j_call: TRBJ1-2
v_call: TRBV2
clone_size: few
d_call: NA
cdr3_nt: TGTGCCAACATGGGCATCTCTGGCTACACCTTC
cdr3_aa: CANMGISGYTF

j_call: TRBJ1-1
v_call: TRBV7-2
clone_size: NA
d_call: NA
cdr3_nt: TGTGCCAGCAGCTTAAGTGGGGGGGGCGGGGTAACTTTCTTT
cdr3_aa: CASSLSGGGGVTFF

j_call: TRBJ2-7
v_call: TRBV20-1
clone_size: NA
d_call: TRBD2
cdr3_nt: TGCAGTGCTAGAGACCAGTTTACTAGCGGGACCTCCTACGAGCAGTACTTC
cdr3_aa: CSARDQFTSGTSYEQYF

j_call: TRBJ2-7
v_call: TRBV7-8
clone_size: NA
d_call: TRBD2
cdr3_nt: TGTGCCAGCAGCCGTCCAGCGGGAGTGTACGAGCAGTACTTC
cdr3_aa: CASSRPAGVYEQYF

j_call: TRBJ2-7
v_call: TRBV20-1
clone_size: NA
d_call: NA
cdr3_nt: TGCAGTGCGAAAGGGGACATGTCCTACGAGCAGTACTTC
cdr3_aa: CSAKGDMSYEQYF

j_call: TRBJ2-7
v_call: TRBV7-2
clone_size: NA
d_call: NA
cdr3_nt: TGTGCCAGCAGTTACTCGTCAAATCTGGTGGCCGAGCAGTACTTC
cdr3_aa: CASSYSSNLVAEQYF

j_call: TRBJ1-3
v_call: TRBV7-2
clone_size: NA
d_call: NA
cdr3_nt: TGTGCCAGCAGCTTAGGATCCGGAGATGTATATTTT
cdr3_aa: CASSLGSGDVYF

j_call: TRBJ2-5
v_call: TRBV7-2
clone_size: NA
d_call: TRBD2
cdr3_nt: TGTGCCAGCAGCTTACGGCGGGAGGGCAGCGGGGAGACCCAGTACTTC
cdr3_aa: CASSLRREGSGETQYF

j_call: TRBJ2-5
v_call: TRBV20-1
clone_size: NA
d_call: TRBD1
cdr3_nt: TGCAGTGTCCTTTCGGACAGGGCGGGAGAGACCCAGTACTTC
cdr3_aa: CSVLSDRAGETQYF

j_call: TRBJ2-5
v_call: TRBV29-1
clone_size: NA
d_call: TRBD1
cdr3_nt: TGCAGCGAGGGACAGGGCTTTCAAGAGACCCAGTACTTC
cdr3_aa: CSEGQGFQETQYF

j_call: TRBJ2-5
v_call: TRBV20-1
clone_size: NA
d_call: TRBD2
cdr3_nt: TGCAGTGCTAGAGTAGCGGGGAGCCCCGAAGAGACCCAGTACTTC
cdr3_aa: CSARVAGSPEETQYF

j_call: TRBJ2-2
v_call: TRBV24-1
clone_size: NA
d_call: TRBD1
cdr3_nt: TGTGCCACCAGTGAGACTGACAGGGAAAACACCGGGGAGCTGTTTTTT
cdr3_aa: CATSETDRENTGELFF

j_call: TRBJ2-7
v_call: TRBV7-9
clone_size: few
d_call: NA
cdr3_nt: TGTGCCTCTGGGGCCGGGATCCTCTACGAGCAGTACTTC
cdr3_aa: CASGAGILYEQYF

j_call: TRBJ2-7
v_call: TRBV6-5
clone_size: few
d_call: NA
cdr3_nt: TGTGCCAGCAGTTCACTAGGCTCCTACGAGCAGTACTTC
cdr3_aa: CASSSLGSYEQYF

j_call: TRBJ1-4
v_call: TRBV14
clone_size: NA
d_call: NA
cdr3_nt: TGTGCCAGCAGCCCAGAGGGGGTGACTAATGAAAAACTGTTTTTT
cdr3_aa: CASSPEGVTNEKLFF

j_call: TRBJ2-2
v_call: TRBV24-1
clone_size: few
d_call: TRBD1
cdr3_nt: TGTGCCACCAGTGACAGAAGGACAGGGGGCAGCACCGGGGAGCTGTTTTTT
cdr3_aa: CATSDRRTGGSTGELFF

j_call: TRBJ2-2
v_call: TRBV29-1
clone_size: many
d_call: NA
cdr3_nt: TGCAGCGCCTCCAGGGCGAACACCGGGGAGCTGTTTTTT
cdr3_aa: CSASRANTGELFF

j_call: TRBJ2-7
v_call: TRBV10-3
clone_size: few
d_call: NA
cdr3_nt: TGTGCCATCAGTGACCCTCAGCAGCGGCCCCTCGAGCAGTACTTC
cdr3_aa: CAISDPQQRPLEQYF

j_call: TRBJ1-4
v_call: TRBV29-1
clone_size: NA
d_call: NA
cdr3_nt: TGCAGTCGCCGGCACCTTAGGGATGAAAAACTGTTTTTT
cdr3_aa: CSRRHLRDEKLFF

j_call: TRBJ1-1
v_call: TRBV7-2
clone_size: NA
d_call: NA
cdr3_nt: TGTGCCAGCAGCCGACCCGTTGGGGATAACACTGAAGCTTTCTTT
cdr3_aa: CASSRPVGDNTEAFF

j_call: TRBJ2-7
v_call: TRBV14
clone_size: few
d_call: NA
cdr3_nt: TGTGCCAGCAGCCACCGGGGCCAATACGAGCAGTACTTC
cdr3_aa: CASSHRGQYEQYF

j_call: TRBJ2-7
v_call: TRBV24-1
clone_size: NA
d_call: NA
cdr3_nt: TGTGCCACCAGTGATTCCCAAGGGGCGTCTGTCCCCGAGCAGTACTTC
cdr3_aa: CATSDSQGASVPEQYF

j_call: TRBJ2-5
v_call: TRBV6-6
clone_size: NA
d_call: NA
cdr3_nt: TGTGCCAGCAGTTCCTTGGGAAGGAAGCAAGAGACCCAGTACTTC
cdr3_aa: CASSSLGRKQETQYF

j_call: TRBJ1-1
v_call: TRBV20-1
clone_size: many
d_call: NA
cdr3_nt: TGCAGTGCTAGCCGGAACACTGAAGCTTTCTTT
cdr3_aa: CSASRNTEAFF